Presented here are 21 T cell receptor beta chains from one specimen sequenced in a study of blood T cell repertoires in COVID-19. The assay was immunoSEQ multiplex PCR, and TCRdb's table has in-frame clones only and misses some. The sample includes around 400,000 clones, around nine tenths of them seen just once. Sequenced: PBMCs or T cells enriched from blood (not recorded which). These receptors were taken from a woman in her late teens or twenties who had been exposed to COVID-19.

This chain links TRBV6-6 with TRBJ2-7; maybe TRBD1 (6 bases). Germline V gives CDR1 MNHNY, CDR2 SVGAGI (reference sequence). This CDR3 comprises 14 residues. Trimming removed 7 bases at V and 3 bases at J, with 16 bases between. The CDR3 protein is CASMGRDKLYEQYF. The CDR3 DNA follows: TGTGCCAGCATGGGACGGGACAAACTCTACGAGCAGTACTTC.

This clone was recorded only once. This rearrangement joins TRBV11-2 to TRBJ2-7; D possibly corresponds to TRBD2 (5 bases). This CDR3 spans 16 amino acids. The germline V and J ends were trimmed by 4 bases and 3 bases, with 19 bases remaining between them. Per germline, CDR1 SGHAT and CDR2 FQNNGV. The CDR3 nucleotides are TGTGCCAGCAGCTCAAGATACAGCGGCCGGGGCTACGAGCAGTACTTC. Protein: CASSSRYSGRGYEQYF.

CDR3 loop: CASCTGTGDQPQHF. The CDR3 nucleotides are TGTGCCAGCTGTACCGGGACAGGAGATCAGCCCCAGCATTTT. The chain is built from TRBV28 and TRBJ1-5, with 8 positions matching TRBD1. The CDR3 has 14 amino acids. The germline V gene encodes CDR1 MDHEN and CDR2 SYDVKM. V was pared by 8 bases and J by 5 bases, with 8 bases of the junction left unmatched.

J is TRBJ1-3 and V is TRBV15; D not certain. Germline CDR1 reads LNHNV; CDR2 reads YYDKDF (reference sequence). The CDR3 is 14 residues long. Trimming pared 6 bases from V and 3 bases from J, leaving 12 bases between. CDR3 coding DNA: TGTGCCACCAGTCGTCGGCAGGATGGAAACACCATATATTTT. It yields the protein CATSRRQDGNTIYF. Complete variable domain (other parts from reference TRBV15 and TRBJ1-3): DAMVIQNPRYQVTQFGKPVTLSCSQTLNHNVMYWYQQKSSQAPKLLFHYYDKDFNNEADTPDNFQSRRPNTSFCFLDIRSPGLGDTAMYLCATSRRQDGNTIYFGEGSWLTVV.

The chain uses TRBV10-1 and TRBJ2-1; the D gene is possibly TRBD1 (5 bases). CDR1 WNHNN and CDR2 SYGVQD come from the germline V gene (reference sequence). The germline V and J ends were trimmed by 4 bases and 4 bases, with 17 bases remaining between them. The CDR3 runs to 16 residues. In DNA form, the CDR3 reads TGCGCCAGCAGTGGACAGAGCCCCAACGGTTACAATGAGCAGTTCTTC. As protein: CASSGQSPNGYNEQFF.

J is TRBJ1-4 and V is TRBV15, with TRBD1 as a possible D gene (5 bases). The CDR3 is 16 amino acids. Germline CDR1 and CDR2: LNHNV and YYDKDF (reference sequence). V was shortened by 0 bases and J by 0 bases, with 8 bases between the two germline ends. The CDR3 protein is CATSRDWGATNEKLFF. The CDR3 DNA follows: TGTGCCACCAGCAGAGATTGGGGGGCAACTAATGAAAAACTGTTTTTT.

J is TRBJ2-7 and V is TRBV18, with 10 bases aligning to TRBD1. The CDR3 is 15 amino acids. The V gene end was trimmed by 0 bases and the J gene end by 2 bases; junction bases not matched to a gene: 1. From germline, CDR1 is KGHSH and CDR2 LQKENI. CDR3 coding DNA: TGTGCCAGCTCACCACCCGGGACAGGGGCCTACGAGCAGTACTTC. Translating gives CASSPPGTGAYEQYF.

This rearrangement joins TRBV6-5 to TRBJ2-3; 8 positions agree with TRBD2. CDR3 length equals 16 residues. J was trimmed by 6 bases and V by 2 bases; bases with no gene match: 10. Germline loops: CDR1 MNHEY, CDR2 SVGAGI. CDR3 in amino acids: CASSYGAGGSLDTQYF. The DNA of the CDR3 is TGTGCCAGCAGTTACGGGGCGGGGGGTTCCCTCGATACGCAGTATTTT.

This chain links TRBV7-2 with TRBJ2-3; 14 bases match TRBD2. CDR3 length: 18 amino acids. From germline, CDR1 is SGHTA and CDR2 FQGNSA. V lost 4 bases to trimming and J lost 2 bases; unmatched junction nucleotides: 8. CDR3 in amino acids: CASSSGGLAGVLTDTQYF. Written as DNA, the CDR3 is TGTGCCAGCAGCTCAGGGGGACTAGCGGGGGTCCTCACAGATACGCAGTATTTT.

This clone was observed once. The chain is built from TRBV27 and TRBJ2-2; D call uncertain. The germline V gene encodes CDR1 MNHEY and CDR2 SMNVEV (reference sequence). The CDR3 spans 14 residues. V lost 4 bases to trimming and J lost 0 bases, with 6 bases between them. The CDR3 bases are TGTGCCAGCAGTTACATTCCGAACACCGGGGAGCTGTTTTTT. The encoded protein is CASSYIPNTGELFF.

This rearrangement joins TRBV3-1 (or the pseudogene TRBV3-2) to TRBJ2-3, with TRBD2 as a possible D gene (7 bases). This CDR3 has 16 amino acids. V lost 0 bases to trimming and J lost 6 bases, with 16 bases between them. Looked up from germline, CDR1 is LGHDT and CDR2 is YNNKEL (reference sequence). In DNA form, the CDR3 reads TGTGCCAGCAGCCAAGATCTCGGGGGGCCATCCGATACGCAGTATTTT. It specifies CASSQDLGGPSDTQYF.

The rearrangement joins TRBV5-1 to TRBJ2-2; 10 nucleotides line up with TRBD2. This CDR3 is built from 18 residues. J lost 6 bases, V lost 2 bases, and 13 bases had no gene match. In germline, CDR1 is SGHRS, CDR2 YFSETQ. The CDR3 DNA follows: TGCGCCAGCAGCTTCGGGACTCCCGGGACTAGCGCAGCCGGGGAGCTGTTTTTT. Translating gives CASSFGTPGTSAAGELFF.

The chain recombines TRBV4-3 with TRBJ2-3; tentative D call: TRBD2 (5 bases). In germline, CDR1 is LGHNA, CDR2 YSLEER. V shed 0 bases and J shed 8 bases, with 12 bases lying between them. CDR3 length: 14 amino acids. CDR3 residues: CASSQEASSGTQYF. The CDR3 bases are TGCGCCAGCAGCCAAGAAGCAAGCAGCGGTACGCAGTATTTT.

The genes are TRBV28 and TRBJ1-2; D remains ambiguous. The germline gives CDR1 MDHEN, CDR2 SYDVKM. The CDR3 has 14 amino acids. V shed 3 bases and J shed 5 bases, with 13 bases lying between them. This CDR3 is CASSLDSGRYGYTF. DNA of the CDR3: TGTGCCAGCAGTTTGGACTCCGGGAGGTATGGCTACACCTTC.

This CDR3 reads CAISARVPGSGSPLHF. CDR3 sequence (DNA): TGTGCCATCAGTGCACGGGTACCAGGGTCTGGTTCACCCCTCCACTTT. The chain recombines TRBV10-3 with TRBJ1-6; weak D call: TRBD1 (5 bases). CDR3 size: 16 residues. Trimming removed 4 bases at V and 9 bases at J, with 19 bases between. Germline lookup yields CDR1 ENHRY and CDR2 SYGVKD.

This clone appeared a few times. The rearrangement links TRBV9 to TRBJ2-2; 10 bases match TRBD1. V lost 3 bases and J lost 7; bases outside the gene matches: 6. Germline V gene sequence: CDR1 SGDLS, CDR2 YYNGEE. The CDR3 runs 15 residues. The CDR3 protein is CASSDRQGAGGELFF. The CDR3 DNA reads TGTGCCAGCAGCGACCGACAGGGGGCGGGCGGGGAGCTGTTTTTT.

The J gene is TRBJ2-7, the V gene TRBV2; D perhaps matches TRBD2 (5 bases). This CDR3 contains 12 residues. Trimming cost V 11 bases and J 0 bases, with 11 bases left between them. The germline V gene encodes CDR1 SNHLY and CDR2 FYNNEI. CDR3 amino acids: CAGGSFSYEQYF. The CDR3 nucleotides are TGTGCCGGAGGCAGCTTCTCCTACGAGCAGTACTTC.

In the case of this clone: Other DNA sequences in this specimen translate into the identical CDR3. The J gene is TRBJ2-7, the V gene TRBV28; 8 bases align to TRBD1. Trimming cost V 4 bases and J 0 bases; bases outside gene matches: 2. CDR3 length: 14 amino acids. From germline, CDR1 is MDHEN and CDR2 SYDVKM. The CDR3 nucleotides are TGTGCCAGCAGTTGGACAGGGTCCTCCTACGAGCAGTACTTC. As protein: CASSWTGSSYEQYF.

V and J are TRBV12-3 or TRBV12-4 and TRBJ1-2; 7 bases align to TRBD1. The CDR3 length is 12 residues. V shed 6 bases and J 7 bases; nucleotides not matched to a gene: 5. The DNA for the CDR3 is TGTGCCAGCAGGACAGGGACGGGTGGCTACACCTTC. Its translation is CASRTGTGGYTF.

The chain employs TRBV5-1 and TRBJ2-7; 7 bases match TRBD2. Germline CDR1 SGHRS, CDR2 YFSETQ. Trimming took 4 bases from V and 3 from J; bases not matched to a gene: 7. This CDR3 is built from 14 residues. CDR3 nucleotides: TGCGCCAGCAGCATCGGGACTAACTTCTACGAGCAGTACTTC. This gives the protein CASSIGTNFYEQYF.

This chain uses TRBV7-2 with TRBJ1-6; no clear D. CDR1 is SGHTA, CDR2 FQGNSA, per germline. Trimming removed 1 base from V and 7 bases from J, with 8 bases in between. The CDR3 is made up of 14 amino acids. CDR3 residues: CASSLGASNSPLHF. The CDR3 DNA reads as TGTGCCAGCAGCTTAGGGGCTTCGAATTCACCCCTCCACTTT.